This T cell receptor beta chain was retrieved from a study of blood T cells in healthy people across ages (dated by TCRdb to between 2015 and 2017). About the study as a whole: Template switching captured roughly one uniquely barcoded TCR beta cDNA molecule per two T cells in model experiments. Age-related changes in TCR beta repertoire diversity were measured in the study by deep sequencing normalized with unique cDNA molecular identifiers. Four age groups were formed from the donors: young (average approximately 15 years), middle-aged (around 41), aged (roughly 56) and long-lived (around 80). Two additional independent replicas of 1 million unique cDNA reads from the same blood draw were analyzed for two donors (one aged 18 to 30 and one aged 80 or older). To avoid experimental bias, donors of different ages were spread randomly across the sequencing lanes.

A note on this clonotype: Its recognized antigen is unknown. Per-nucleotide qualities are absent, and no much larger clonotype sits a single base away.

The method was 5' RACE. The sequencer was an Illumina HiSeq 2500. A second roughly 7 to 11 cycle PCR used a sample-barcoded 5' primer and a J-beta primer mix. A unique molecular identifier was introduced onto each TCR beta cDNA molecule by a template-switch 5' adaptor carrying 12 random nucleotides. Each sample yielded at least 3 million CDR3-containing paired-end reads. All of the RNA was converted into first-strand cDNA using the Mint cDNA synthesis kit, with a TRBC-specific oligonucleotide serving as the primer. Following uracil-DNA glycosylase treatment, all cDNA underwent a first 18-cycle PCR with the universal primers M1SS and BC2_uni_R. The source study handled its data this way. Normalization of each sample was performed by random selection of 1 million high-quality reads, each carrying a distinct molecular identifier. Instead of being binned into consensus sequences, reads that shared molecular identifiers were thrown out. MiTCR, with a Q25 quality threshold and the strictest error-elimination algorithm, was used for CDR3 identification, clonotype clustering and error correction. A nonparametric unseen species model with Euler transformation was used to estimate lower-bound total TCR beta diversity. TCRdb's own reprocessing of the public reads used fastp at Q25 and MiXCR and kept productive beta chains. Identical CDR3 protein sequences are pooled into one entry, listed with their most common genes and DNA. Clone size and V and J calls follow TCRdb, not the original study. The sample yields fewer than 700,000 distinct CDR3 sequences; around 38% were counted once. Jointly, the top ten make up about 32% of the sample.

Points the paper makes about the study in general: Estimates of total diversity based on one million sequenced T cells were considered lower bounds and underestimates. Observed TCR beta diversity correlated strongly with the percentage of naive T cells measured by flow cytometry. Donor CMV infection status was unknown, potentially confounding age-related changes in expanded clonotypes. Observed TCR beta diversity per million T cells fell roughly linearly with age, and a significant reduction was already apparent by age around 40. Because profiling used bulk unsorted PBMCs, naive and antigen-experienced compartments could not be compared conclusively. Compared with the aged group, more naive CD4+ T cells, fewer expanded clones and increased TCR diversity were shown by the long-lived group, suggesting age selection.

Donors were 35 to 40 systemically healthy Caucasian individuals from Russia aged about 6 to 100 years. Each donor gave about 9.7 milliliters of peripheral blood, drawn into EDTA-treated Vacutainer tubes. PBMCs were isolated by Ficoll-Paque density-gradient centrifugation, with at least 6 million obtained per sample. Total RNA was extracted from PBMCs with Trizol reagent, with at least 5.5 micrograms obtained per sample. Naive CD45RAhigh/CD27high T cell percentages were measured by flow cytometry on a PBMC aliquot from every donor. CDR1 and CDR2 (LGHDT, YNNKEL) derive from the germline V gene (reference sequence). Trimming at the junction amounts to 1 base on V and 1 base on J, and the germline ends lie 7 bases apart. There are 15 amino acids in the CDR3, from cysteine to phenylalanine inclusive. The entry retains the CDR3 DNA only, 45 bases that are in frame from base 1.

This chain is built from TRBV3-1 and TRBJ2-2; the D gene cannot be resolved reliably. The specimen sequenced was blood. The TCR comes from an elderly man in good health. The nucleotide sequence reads TGTGCCAGCAGCCAAGCCGGCATGAACACCGGGGAGCTGTTTTTT. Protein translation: CASSQAGMNTGELFF.